This paragraph reports one TCR beta chain. The antigen it recognizes is unknown. The record has no base qualities; no much larger clone is one base away. The CDR3 starts with the cysteine, ends with the phenylalanine, and has 15 residues. CDR3 DNA only is kept here, 45 bases in frame from base 1. CDR1 and CDR2 were assigned from the germline V gene as SGHDT and YYEEEE. V is reduced by 1 base and J by 2 bases, leaving a spacing of 12 bases between them. The sample is drawn from a study of glioma-infiltrating T cells after dendritic cell vaccination (TCRdb year 2016). For the wider study: The cohort included 15 or so glioblastoma patients drawn from Phase I and II dendritic cell vaccination trials, of whom 9 were newly diagnosed and 6 had recurrent disease. Between the early 2000s and the early 2010s, patients were given autologous tumor lysate-pulsed dendritic cell vaccination. In glioblastoma patients vaccinated with dendritic cells, deep sequencing of TCR beta CDR3 regions served to measure the amount of tumor-infiltrating lymphocytes and to compare repertoires between tumor and blood. Three intradermal dendritic cell vaccine injections were administered to patients at biweekly intervals in the arm below the axilla. Survival after dendritic cell vaccination was correlated with TCR sequencing metrics, such as TIL content and the overlap between tumor and blood repertoires. The vaccine was prepared from monocyte-derived dendritic cells that were cultured for around 7 days with IL-4 and GM-CSF and then pulsed overnight with autologous tumor lysate.

Patients were selected for having adequate residual fresh-frozen tumor tissue and more than two years of available survival data. None of the glioblastoma patients carried an isocitrate dehydrogenase mutation, although molecular status otherwise varied. PBMC were collected before vaccination, two weeks after the third vaccination, and at tumor progression if progression occurred. Genomic DNA was extracted with the Qiagen DNeasy Blood extraction Kit. Paper-wide results and their limitations: TCR clonality showed no direct relationship with survival, which suggests that a diverse polyclonal response may be important. Higher estimated pretreatment TIL content predicted longer time to progression and overall survival after dendritic cell vaccination. The cohort was small and heterogeneous, only a few patients had full blood and tumor sets, and even fewer had initial-recurrent tumor pairs. The three-group TCR overlap response model was characterized as speculative, and prospective validation of the model was stated to be required.

Using the immunoSEQ assay, TCRB CDR3 regions were amplified from roughly 1.9 micrograms of genomic DNA, or from all available DNA when less than that was on hand. The multiplex PCR relied on 60 forward primers for TCR V beta segments and 13 reverse primers for J beta segments. To estimate the number of reads per starting template, synthetic control templates were added to each sample at limiting dilution. Reads of 87 bp were generated by sequencing on the Illumina HiSeq System. The paper's data handling went like this. PCR and sequencing errors were removed by merging closely related sequences with a nearest neighbor algorithm. TCR overlap was defined as the percentage of unique tumor TCR beta sequences that were also found in the peripheral blood of the same patient. The table was pulled from immuneACCESS by TCRdb, which kept in-frame rearrangements only. Such tables lose some clones; where checked, under half of the loss comes from unresolved V genes, and the rest has no known cause. That table gives V, J and clone size, and the DNA gave D and trimming. The sample table records 25,000 to 35,000 clones; 90% to 95% of these occur just once. The ten largest clonotypes hold around 2.1% of the sample.

The rearranged segments are TRBV5-6 and TRBJ2-5; a tentative D call is TRBD1 (6 bases match). The receptor comes from a human donor with glioblastoma. Here the sequenced sample was blood, taken before dendritic cell vaccination. The CDR3 here reads CASSLRGIRQETQYF. The sequenced DNA: TGTGCCAGCAGCTTGAGGGGGATAAGGCAAGAGACCCAGTACTTC.